A selection of T cell receptor beta chains follows, all from one sample in a study of T cell responses to AZD1222 COVID-19 vaccine. Sequencing used immunoSEQ multiplex PCR; TCRdb keeps in-frame clones, though not all of them. Of 90,000 to 140,000 clones in the sample, roughly 82% are singletons; the top ten hold about 5%. This sample comprised peripheral blood, obtained on day 0 of AZD1222 vaccination. These receptors all stem from an adult in good health. Each CDR3 is given with its conserved first and last residue. The order of the fields is D gene, V gene, CDR3 length, clone size, J gene, CDR3 DNA, CDR3 protein. A D gene is named only where the DNA matches it firmly. Clone size appears in some rows only: once, few, many, or a class for an expanded clone.

D gene: .; V gene: TRBV7-8; CDR3 length: 15; clone size: .; J gene: TRBJ1-1; CDR3 DNA: TGTGCCAGCAGCTTAGGCTCGATATTAAACACTGAAGCTTTCTTT; CDR3 protein: CASSLGSILNTEAFF
D gene: .; V gene: TRBV6-5; CDR3 length: 15; clone size: .; J gene: TRBJ1-4; CDR3 DNA: TGTGCCAGCAGTTACAGGGCAGCGACTAATGAAAAACTGTTTTTT; CDR3 protein: CASSYRAATNEKLFF
D gene: .; V gene: TRBV19; CDR3 length: 13; clone size: .; J gene: TRBJ1-1; CDR3 DNA: TGTGCCAGTAGTACCGACCAGGAGACTGAAGCTTTCTTT; CDR3 protein: CASSTDQETEAFF
D gene: .; V gene: TRBV3-1/TRBV3-2; CDR3 length: 13; clone size: .; J gene: TRBJ1-1; CDR3 DNA: TGTGCCAGCAGCCACGGCGGGAACACTGAAGCTTTCTTT; CDR3 protein: CASSHGGNTEAFF
D gene: .; V gene: TRBV3-1/TRBV3-2; CDR3 length: 13; clone size: .; J gene: TRBJ2-7; CDR3 DNA: TGTGCCAGCAGCCAGGGGGGTACCTACGAGCAGTACTTC; CDR3 protein: CASSQGGTYEQYF
D gene: TRBD1; V gene: TRBV6-1; CDR3 length: 15; clone size: few; J gene: TRBJ1-6; CDR3 DNA: TGTGCCAGCAGTGACGGGACAGGGGAGGGCTCACCCCTCCACTTT; CDR3 protein: CASSDGTGEGSPLHF
D gene: TRBD1; V gene: TRBV2; CDR3 length: 14; clone size: .; J gene: TRBJ1-1; CDR3 DNA: TGTGCCAGCAGGTCCGGGACAGGGTTCACTGAAGCTTTCTTT; CDR3 protein: CASRSGTGFTEAFF
D gene: TRBD1; V gene: TRBV18; CDR3 length: 16; clone size: few; J gene: TRBJ2-3; CDR3 DNA: TGTGCCAGCTCACGGAACTTACAGGGGGCTACAGATACGCAGTATTTT; CDR3 protein: CASSRNLQGATDTQYF
D gene: .; V gene: TRBV9; CDR3 length: 15; clone size: .; J gene: TRBJ2-7; CDR3 DNA: TGTGCCAGCAGCGTAGGGAGGGGGCGCCTTCGCGAGCAGTACTTC; CDR3 protein: CASSVGRGRLREQYF
D gene: TRBD1; V gene: TRBV7-2; CDR3 length: 16; clone size: .; J gene: TRBJ1-3; CDR3 DNA: TGTGCCAGCAGCCCTAGAGGGACAGGGTACGGAAACACCATATATTTT; CDR3 protein: CASSPRGTGYGNTIYF
D gene: .; V gene: TRBV5-1; CDR3 length: 17; clone size: .; J gene: TRBJ2-3; CDR3 DNA: TGCGCCAGCAGCTTGTACCGCTCCGGACGGACTCCGGATACGCAGTATTTT; CDR3 protein: CASSLYRSGRTPDTQYF
D gene: .; V gene: TRBV5-6; CDR3 length: 14; clone size: .; J gene: TRBJ1-2; CDR3 DNA: TGTGCCAGCAGCTTGGTTCAGGACCTCTATGGCTACACCTTC; CDR3 protein: CASSLVQDLYGYTF
D gene: .; V gene: TRBV19; CDR3 length: 14; clone size: .; J gene: TRBJ1-5; CDR3 DNA: TGTGCCAGTAGTATCCGAGATAGCAATCAGCCCCAGCATTTT; CDR3 protein: CASSIRDSNQPQHF
D gene: .; V gene: TRBV5-1; CDR3 length: 15; clone size: .; J gene: TRBJ2-2; CDR3 DNA: TGCGCCAGCAGCTTGGTTGGAGGGAACACCGGGGAGCTGTTTTTT; CDR3 protein: CASSLVGGNTGELFF
D gene: .; V gene: TRBV19; CDR3 length: 16; clone size: many; J gene: TRBJ2-6; CDR3 DNA: TGTGCCAGTAGTCCTATTCTCCTCTCTGGGGCCAACGTCCTGACTTTC; CDR3 protein: CASSPILLSGANVLTF
D gene: .; V gene: TRBV6-5; CDR3 length: 14; clone size: once; J gene: TRBJ1-2; CDR3 DNA: TGTGCCAGCAGGAGGGCAGGAGCTAACTATGGCTACACCTTC; CDR3 protein: CASRRAGANYGYTF
D gene: .; V gene: TRBV7-9; CDR3 length: 12; clone size: .; J gene: TRBJ1-1; CDR3 DNA: TGTGCCAGCAGCTTAGAATTAACTGAAGCTTTCTTT; CDR3 protein: CASSLELTEAFF